The 25 T cell receptor beta chains below all came from one sample that was sequenced in a study of CD8 T cells in ankylosing spondylitis. One entry per CDR3 protein, called by TCRdb with MiXCR from the 5' RACE reads. This table has 300,000 to 350,000 distinct CDR3 sequences, less than 25% appearing once. Material for sequencing was blood, either unsorted or a sorted T cell fraction (not recorded which). Receptors were obtained from a female donor with ankylosing spondylitis or in good health (not recorded which).

The CDR3 sequence is CASSLDGQVGNIQYF. In DNA, the CDR3 is TGTGCCAGCAGCTTAGACGGGCAAGTGGGGAACATTCAGTACTTC. The chain uses TRBV7-9 and TRBJ2-4; D is unresolved. Germline V lookup: CDR1 SEHNR, CDR2 FQNEAQ (reference sequence). With 1 base removed from V and 7 bases from J, the gap between germline ends came to 14 bases. The CDR3 extends over 15 amino acids.

This chain links TRBV20-1 with TRBJ2-2; D is ambiguous. The CDR3 length is 13 residues. Trimming pared 2 bases from V and 4 bases from J, leaving 8 bases between. Germline V gene data show CDR1 as DFQATT and CDR2 as SNEGSKA (reference sequence). Here the CDR3 DNA reads TGCAGTGCTAGAAGACCAGCCACCGGGGAGCTGTTTTTT. This encodes CSARRPATGELFF.

In this sample, this clonotype turned up a few times. This sequence joins TRBV20-1 and TRBJ1-2; maybe TRBD1 (5 bases). CDR3 length: 14 residues. Trimming stripped 1 base from V and 4 bases from J, with 13 bases between. CDR1 is DFQATT and CDR2 is SNEGSKA in the germline V gene (reference sequence). The CDR3, as DNA: TGCAGTGCTAGAGCGGAGGGGAGGACCTATGGCTACACCTTC. Protein product: CSARAEGRTYGYTF.

The rearrangement uses TRBV10-2 and TRBJ1-1, with D perhaps TRBD1 (5 bases). The CDR3 is made up of 13 amino acids. Germline V lookup: CDR1 WSHSY, CDR2 SAAADI. The V end lost 8 bases, the J end lost 1 base, and 11 bases lay between the germline ends. Written as DNA, the CDR3 is TGCGCCAGCGTAGGGGCAGGGAACACTGAAGCTTTCTTT. Its protein is CASVGAGNTEAFF.

There are a few counts of this clonotype. This chain joins TRBV20-1 and TRBJ2-1; D is unclear. The CDR3 runs 14 residues. The germline V gene has CDR1 DFQATT and CDR2 SNEGSKA (reference sequence). V was shortened by 5 bases and J by 2 bases, with 13 bases between the two germline ends. The CDR3: CSAAYKAPYNEQFF. CDR3 coding DNA: TGCAGTGCTGCCTATAAGGCCCCCTACAATGAGCAGTTCTTC.

The genes are TRBV11-2 and TRBJ1-1; the D is unclear. Germline V lookup: CDR1 SGHAT, CDR2 FQNNGV. The V gene lost 5 bases and the J gene lost 4 bases, with 11 bases spanning the gap. This CDR3 is 13 amino acids long. The CDR3 bases are TGTGCCAGCAGCCCATGGGTAGGCACTGAAGCTTTCTTT. This codes for CASSPWVGTEAFF. The entire variable domain, with the rest obtained from reference TRBV11-2 and TRBJ1-1, is as follows: EAGVAQSPRYKIIEKRQSVAFWCNPISGHATLYWYQQILGQGPKLLIQFQNNGVVDDSQLPKDRFSAERLKGVDSTLKIQPAKLEDSAVYLCASSPWVGTEAFFGQGTRLTVV.

This clonotype came up a few times. The J gene is TRBJ2-1, the V gene TRBV7-6; 7 bases are shared with TRBD1. CDR1 is SGHVS and CDR2 is FNYEAQ in the germline V gene. V shed 6 bases and J 0 bases; nucleotides not matched to a gene: 11. The CDR3 sequence is 17 residues long. As DNA, the CDR3 is TGTGCCAGCAGTTCCCGGGACAGATACCCCTCCTACAATGAGCAGTTCTTC. Residues: CASSSRDRYPSYNEQFF. Full variable domain (remainder filled in from reference TRBV7-6 and TRBJ2-1): GAGVSQSPRYKVTKRGQDVALRCDPISGHVSLYWYRQALGQGPEFLTYFNYEAQQDKSGLPNDRFSAERPEGSISTLTIQRTEQRDSAMYRCASSSRDRYPSYNEQFFGPGTRLTVL.

The rearrangement uses TRBV20-1 and TRBJ1-1, with D possibly being TRBD1 (6 bases). In germline, CDR1 is DFQATT, CDR2 SNEGSKA (reference sequence). The CDR3 contains 14 residues. V was trimmed by 0 bases and J by 1 base, leaving 9 bases between them. CDR3 coding DNA: TGCAGTGCTAGAGAAGCGGGGGCGAACACTGAAGCTTTCTTT. Encoded protein: CSAREAGANTEAFF.

The chain employs TRBV4-3 and TRBJ1-2, with D uncertain. The CDR3 loop spans 15 amino acids. Germline V gene sequence: CDR1 LGHNA, CDR2 YSLEER. The V and J ends lost 1 base and 6 bases respectively, with 15 bases between them. DNA for the CDR3: TGCGCCAGCAGCCAAGGGGCATTGAGGAGGAATGGCTACACCTTC. The encoded protein is CASSQGALRRNGYTF.

This clonotype was observed a few times. The chain recombines TRBV20-1 with TRBJ2-1; 9 positions match TRBD2. This CDR3 comprises 15 residues. Germline-derived CDR1 and CDR2 are DFQATT and SNEGSKA (reference sequence). The ends lost 4 bases at V and 8 bases at J; junction bases unmatched: 12. The CDR3 sequence: CSATPTSGPGYEQFF. DNA of the CDR3: TGCAGTGCTACCCCTACTAGCGGGCCGGGGTATGAGCAGTTCTTC.

The chain uses TRBV12-3 or TRBV12-4 and TRBJ1-3; no reliable D call. Trimming removed 4 bases from V and 0 bases from J, with 4 bases in between. The CDR3 is made up of 13 amino acids. CDR3 DNA sequence: TGTGCCAGCAGTTCTATCTCTGGAAACACCATATATTTT. Protein sequence: CASSSISGNTIYF.

This clonotype was seen many times. V and J are TRBV6-5 and TRBJ2-3; TRBD2 matches 10 bases. The CDR3 totals 16 residues. V shed 5 bases and J 2 bases; nucleotides not matched to a gene: 7. Germline loops: CDR1 MNHEY, CDR2 SVGAGI. CDR3 nucleotides: TGTGCCAGCAGTCACAGGACTAGCGGTTTCACAGATACGCAGTATTTT. It yields the protein CASSHRTSGFTDTQYF.

J is TRBJ2-2 and V is TRBV20-1; D is unclear. In germline, CDR1 is DFQATT, CDR2 SNEGSKA (reference sequence). V dropped 3 bases and J dropped 6 bases, with 14 bases sitting between them. The CDR3 runs to 14 residues. The CDR3 spells CSASYRVGSGELFF. CDR3 DNA: TGCAGTGCTAGTTATAGAGTGGGCTCCGGGGAGCTGTTTTTT.

The genes are TRBV5-4 and TRBJ1-1; D possibly corresponds to TRBD1 (6 bases). The CDR3 contains 14 residues. With 3 bases removed from V and 2 bases from J, the gap between germline ends came to 11 bases. CDR1 SGHNT and CDR2 YYREEE come from the germline V gene (reference sequence). In DNA form, the CDR3 reads TGTGCCAGCAGCTGGGGACACGTCAACACTGAAGCTTTCTTT. It codes for CASSWGHVNTEAFF.

This chain joins TRBV5-8 and TRBJ2-2; D gene uncertain. V was clipped by 1 base and J by 1 base, with 11 bases between them. Germline loops: CDR1 SGHTS, CDR2 YDEGEE. There are 16 residues in the CDR3. Here the CDR3 DNA reads TGTGCCAGCAGCTTGCGGATGCGGTGGAACACCGGGGAGCTGTTTTTT. Amino acid sequence: CASSLRMRWNTGELFF.

The chain employs TRBV28 and TRBJ2-7; 8 nucleotides align to TRBD2. Germline CDR1 reads MDHEN; CDR2 reads SYDVKM. The CDR3 loop spans 14 amino acids. The V and J ends lost 8 bases and 5 bases, in that order; junction bases with no gene match: 11. In DNA, the CDR3 is TGTGCCAGCGTCCGGGGGACTAGATCCAACGAGCAGTACTTC. Translated: CASVRGTRSNEQYF.

In this sample, this clonotype turned up many times. This chain connects TRBV29-1 to TRBJ2-1; D ambiguous. Germline V gene data show CDR1 as SQVTM and CDR2 as ANQGSEA. The ends were cut back, 7 bases at V and 6 bases at J, with 1 base in the middle. This CDR3 has 8 residues. The CDR3, as DNA: TGCAGCGCCAATGAGCAGTTCTTC. Its protein product is CSANEQFF.

The V gene is TRBV25-1, the J gene TRBJ1-6, with D hard to call. CDR1 and CDR2 from the germline V gene are MGHDK and SYGVNS. CDR3 size: 14 residues. V lost 3 bases and J lost 9, with 12 bases in between. CDR3 sequence reads: CASSDSGDASPLHF. CDR3 coding DNA: TGTGCCAGCAGTGACTCCGGCGATGCTTCACCCCTCCACTTT.

The sample holds a few counts of this clonotype. The rearrangement joins TRBV24-1 to TRBJ2-2; maybe TRBD2 (5 bases). CDR3 length: 13 amino acids. Looked up from germline, CDR1 is KGHDR and CDR2 is SFDVKD. V dropped 9 bases and J dropped 4 bases, with 11 bases sitting between them. CDR3 nucleotides: TGTGCCACCCCCCGAGGGAGCACCGGGGAGCTGTTTTTT. It yields the protein CATPRGSTGELFF.

This clonotype was observed a few times. The chain links TRBV11-3 to TRBJ1-1, with TRBD1 matching over 7 bases. Trimming cost V 5 bases and J 9 bases; bases outside gene matches: 12. Germline values: CDR1 SGHNT, CDR2 YENEEA. This CDR3 comprises 14 residues. Written as DNA, the CDR3 is TGTGCCAGCAGCCGGGGGGACAGCGTGACCCAAGCTTTCTTT. Translating gives CASSRGDSVTQAFF.

V gene TRBV6-2 or TRBV6-3 combines with J gene TRBJ1-5; D perhaps matches TRBD1 (5 bases). Germline V gives CDR1 MNHEY, CDR2 SVGEGT. The CDR3 is 11 amino acids. Trimming took off 4 bases at V and 11 bases at J, with 9 bases between the two ends. The chain's CDR3 is CASSFGAAQHF. CDR3 DNA: TGTGCCAGCAGTTTTGGGGCGGCCCAGCATTTT.

The chain combines TRBV20-1 with TRBJ2-5; D unresolved. Germline-derived CDR1 and CDR2 are DFQATT and SNEGSKA (reference sequence). CDR3 length: 10 residues. With 6 bases removed from V and 2 bases from J, the gap between germline ends came to 4 bases. The CDR3 reads CSARQETQYF. The DNA of the CDR3 is TGCAGTGCGAGACAAGAGACCCAGTACTTC.

The chain employs TRBV5-1 and TRBJ2-3; no clear D. Germline V gives CDR1 SGHRS, CDR2 YFSETQ. The CDR3 contains 15 residues. V lost 0 bases and J 3 bases, leaving 11 bases between the germline ends. CDR3 sequence: CASSLADSVTDTQYF. The CDR3 nucleotides are TGCGCCAGCAGCTTGGCCGATTCAGTAACAGATACGCAGTATTTT.

This clonotype was seen only a few times. V usage is TRBV20-1 and J usage is TRBJ2-1; 13 bases align to TRBD2. The trim removed 5 bases at V and 2 bases at J, leaving 3 bases unmatched. The CDR3 spans 15 residues. Germline assignment: CDR1 DFQATT and CDR2 SNEGSKA (reference sequence). In DNA, the CDR3 is TGCAGTGCTGCTGGGACTAGCGGGGCCTACAATGAGCAGTTCTTC. Protein: CSAAGTSGAYNEQFF.

This clonotype was detected a few times. This chain joins TRBV30 and TRBJ2-1; 10 bases fit TRBD2. V shed 3 bases, J shed 7 bases, and the junction held 9 bases outside the gene matches. The CDR3 loop spans 15 amino acids. The germline V gene encodes CDR1 GTSNPN and CDR2 SVGIG (reference sequence). In nucleotides, the CDR3 is TGTGCCTGGAGCCGAGGAACTAGCGGGGTAAATGAGCAGTTCTTC. This translates into CAWSRGTSGVNEQFF.